The 30 T cell receptor beta chains in this list originate from one sample, sequenced in a study of read filtering for tumor transcriptome and immune sequencing. This library used roughly 400 ng RNA and molecular barcoded adaptors spanning alpha/delta and beta/gamma chains. One entry per CDR3 protein, called by TCRdb with MiXCR from the reads. The sample yields about 47,000 distinct CDR3 sequences, about an eighth seen once. The sample taken for sequencing was a population of CD138-negative cells sorted from bone marrow. All receptors come from a donor over 35 with multiple myeloma.

Comments on this clonotype: This may arise from a read error, as a much more abundant clone is one base away. Lacking the conserved final phenylalanine or tryptophan, this CDR3 likely reflects a read error. The chain is built from TRBV6-1 and TRBJ2-3; D is unresolved. This CDR3 contains 11 residues. The V gene's germline CDR1 is MNHNS and CDR2 SASEGT. The V and J ends lost 4 bases and 6 bases respectively, with 5 bases between them. CDR3 nucleotides: TGTGCCAGCAGTGTCTGGGATACGCAGTATCTT. The encoded protein is CASSVWDTQYL.

Many counts were recorded for this clonotype. The chain couples TRBV5-8 to TRBJ2-1; D is undetermined. This CDR3 is built from 13 residues. The germline V gene encodes CDR1 SGHTS and CDR2 YDEGEE. The V end was cut by 2 bases, the J end by 2 bases, with 5 bases between. Written as DNA, the CDR3 is TGTGCCAGCAGCTTTTACACCTACAATGAGCAGTTCTTC. Amino acid sequence: CASSFYTYNEQFF.

In its sample, this clonotype was seen a few times. V and J are TRBV6-2 or TRBV6-3 and TRBJ2-7, with a tentative D call TRBD1 (5 bases). Trimming removed 6 bases at V and 2 bases at J, with 20 bases between. Germline V gene data show CDR1 as MNHEY and CDR2 as SVGEGT. This CDR3 has 16 residues. The CDR3 DNA reads TGTGCCAGCAGACAAACAAGCCTCCAGGGTCCCTACGAGCAGTACTTC. Residues: CASRQTSLQGPYEQYF.

This clonotype was observed at least ten times. The V and J genes are TRBV20-1 and TRBJ2-1, with 7 bases lining up with TRBD2. The junction had 11 bases not matched to a gene; V was cut back by 6 bases and J by 0 bases. Germline CDR1 reads DFQATT; CDR2 reads SNEGSKA (reference sequence). The length of the CDR3 is 16 residues. CDR3 nucleotide sequence: TGCAGTGCGGTGGTAGCGGGCCCGAGCTCCTACAATGAGCAGTTCTTC. Protein: CSAVVAGPSSYNEQFF.

This clonotype was seen once. Just one base apart from a much larger clone, this may be a read error. The chain joins TRBV4-2 to TRBJ2-7; D unclear. Germline lookup yields CDR1 LGHNA and CDR2 YNFKEQ. CDR3 size: 14 residues. CDR3 loop: CASSQGQATYGQYF. Here the CDR3 DNA reads TGTGCCAGCAGCCAGGGCCAGGCTACCTACGGGCAGTACTTC.

The chain carries TRBV6-5 and TRBJ2-5; the match to TRBD1 covers 10 bases. Trimming took 5 bases from V and 9 from J; bases not matched to a gene: 12. CDR3 size: 15 residues. Germline values: CDR1 MNHEY, CDR2 SVGAGI. CDR3 sequence reads: CASSPTYSGQGAQYF. The CDR3, as DNA: TGTGCCAGCAGTCCTACATATAGCGGACAGGGGGCCCAGTACTTC.

A word on this clonotype: With a far larger clone one base away, a read error is the likely cause. The chain uses TRBV4-1 and TRBJ1-1; tentative D call: TRBD1 (6 bases). CDR1 is MGHRA and CDR2 is YSYEKL in the germline V gene. The CDR3 contains 16 residues. DNA of the CDR3: TGCGCCAGCAGCCTGGTTTTGGACAGTCTTTTTTCACCCCCCCACTTT. Its protein product is CASSLVLDSLFSPPHF.

In its sample, this clonotype was seen many times. V and J are TRBV11-2 and TRBJ2-7, with D possibly being TRBD2 (6 bases). Per germline, CDR1 SGHAT and CDR2 FQNNGV. The CDR3 is 13 residues long. The ends were cut back, 3 bases at V and 1 base at J, with 7 bases in the middle. The CDR3 DNA reads as TGTGCCAGCAGCTTTGGGGGGTCCTACGAGCAGTACTTC. Its translation is CASSFGGSYEQYF.

This chain uses TRBV11-2 with TRBJ1-1; no definite D call. Deletions cut 7 bases from V and 0 bases from J, with 12 bases between. The CDR3 length is 14 residues. From germline, CDR1 is SGHAT and CDR2 FQNNGV. CDR3 bases: TGTGCCAGCACCTACGGGCAGCTGAACACTGAAGCTTTCTTT. It is translated as CASTYGQLNTEAFF.

This clonotype was seen ten or more times. J is TRBJ2-1 and V is TRBV5-1, with D maybe TRBD2 (5 bases). Trimming shortened V by 3 bases and J by 4 bases, and 11 bases separated the two germline ends. Germline CDR1 and CDR2: SGHRS and YFSETQ. The CDR3 has 14 amino acids. The CDR3 DNA sequence: TGCGCCAGCAGCTCTATGACGGGATACAATGAGCAGTTCTTC. Its protein product is CASSSMTGYNEQFF.

This clonotype was detected only a few times. This rearrangement joins TRBV10-2 to TRBJ2-5; D uncertain. Trimming left V 0 bases short and J 4 bases short, with 3 bases between. CDR1 and CDR2 (germline): WSHSY, SAAADI. This CDR3 has 12 residues. CDR3 DNA sequence: TGCGCCAGCAGTGAGTCTTCAGAGACCCAGTACTTC. This codes for CASSESSETQYF.

This clonotype has just a few counts. V gene TRBV20-1 combines with J gene TRBJ1-3; TRBD1 aligns across 8 bases. The CDR3 is 16 amino acids. Per the germline V gene, CDR1 is DFQATT and CDR2 is SNEGSKA (reference sequence). With V trimmed by 2 bases and J by 4 bases, 10 bases remained unmatched. The CDR3 DNA reads TGCAGTGCTAGACCACAGGGGGGGGAGAAAGGAAACACCATATATTTT. Translating it yields CSARPQGGEKGNTIYF.

In its sample, this clonotype was seen many times. A much larger clone lies a single base off, so this may be a read error. CDR3 protein: CASSSSGSYNGQFF. The CDR3 DNA reads TGTGCCAGCAGTTCTAGCGGCTCCTACAATGGGCAGTTCTTC. The chain joins TRBV9 to TRBJ2-1, with 7 positions matching TRBD2. The CDR3 runs 14 residues. The germline gives CDR1 SGDLS, CDR2 YYNGEE. The whole variable domain, remainder taken from reference TRBV9 and TRBJ2-1, is DSGVTQTPKHLITATGQRVTLRCSPRSGDLSVYWYQQSLDQGLQFLIQYYNGEERAKGNILERFSAQQFPDLHSELNLSSLELGDSALYFCASSSSGSYNGQFFGPGTRLTVL.

This clonotype was picked up many times. V gene TRBV12-3 or TRBV12-4 combines with J gene TRBJ2-7; D gene ambiguous. The CDR3 spans 13 residues. V lost 0 bases and J 4 bases, leaving 7 bases between the germline ends. The CDR3 DNA reads as TGTGCCAGCAGTTTAGCGGAGCTTTACGAGCAGTACTTC. It translates to CASSLAELYEQYF.

This clonotype was seen a handful of times. A far larger clone is only one base removed, so a read error is likely. The chain employs TRBV3-2 and TRBJ2-1; whether TRBD2, the table's D call, matches the DNA was not checked. TRBV3-2 is a pseudogene locus. The CDR3 extends over 15 amino acids. The CDR3 reads CASSQLGGPSNEQFF. The CDR3 DNA is TGTGCCAGCAGCCAACTTGGCGGCCCGTCCAATGAGCAGTTCTTC.

This clonotype was found a few times. A single base separates this from a much larger clone, so it may be a read error. This chain uses TRBV6-6 with TRBJ2-7; D is uncertain. The CDR3 consists of 13 residues. Germline values: CDR1 MNHNY, CDR2 SVGAGI (reference sequence). The V and J ends lost 7 bases and 3 bases respectively, with 13 bases between them. This chain's CDR3 is CASTPGRDYEQYF. The DNA for the CDR3 is TGTGCCAGCACTCCGGGTCGTGACTACGAGCAGTACTTC.

This clonotype occurred many times. This chain joins TRBV24-1 and TRBJ2-5; D might be TRBD1 or TRBD2, each matching 5 bases. The germline V gene encodes CDR1 KGHDR and CDR2 SFDVKD. Deletions cut 4 bases from V and 7 bases from J, with 15 bases between. CDR3 length: 14 residues. The CDR3 coding sequence is TGTGCCACCAGTGAAAGAGGGGTTTGGGGGACCCAGTACTTC. This translates into CATSERGVWGTQYF.

This clonotype was found many times. The chain is built from TRBV2 and TRBJ2-2; TRBD2 matches 7 bases. Looked up from germline, CDR1 is SNHLY and CDR2 is FYNNEI. The V segment lost 2 bases and the J segment 9 bases; nucleotides outside the gene matches: 6. The CDR3 has 14 amino acids. The CDR3, as DNA: TGTGCCAGCAGTGAAACACTAGCGAAGAGGGAGCTGTTTTTT. Protein sequence: CASSETLAKRELFF.

Sample share makes this clonotype medium-sized. The rearrangement uses TRBV19 and TRBJ2-1; tentatively, D is TRBD1 (6 bases). Germline-derived CDR1 and CDR2 are LNHDA and SQIVND (reference sequence). The ends were cut back, 4 bases at V and 6 bases at J, with 10 bases in the middle. This CDR3 spans 13 amino acids. The CDR3: CASSKGVSNEQFF. The CDR3 nucleotides read TGTGCCAGTAGTAAGGGGGTTTCCAATGAGCAGTTCTTC.

This clonotype has at least ten counts. The chain links TRBV15 to TRBJ2-3; 7 bases line up with TRBD2. J gave up 0 bases and V 8 bases, and 11 bases lay outside the gene matches. CDR3 length equals 16 residues. The V gene's germline CDR1 is LNHNV and CDR2 YYDKDF (reference sequence). CDR3 in amino acids: CATREGGSGSTDTQYF. The CDR3, as DNA: TGTGCCACCCGAGAGGGAGGGTCGGGTAGCACAGATACGCAGTATTTT. The variable domain in full, completed from reference TRBV15 and TRBJ2-3, reads DAMVIQNPRYQVTQFGKPVTLSCSQTLNHNVMYWYQQKSSQAPKLLFHYYDKDFNNEADTPDNFQSRRPNTSFCFLDIRSPGLGDTAMYLCATREGGSGSTDTQYFGPGTRLTVL.

In this sample, this clonotype turned up many times. The J gene is TRBJ2-1, the V gene TRBV24-1; TRBD1 matches 9 bases. The CDR3 is made up of 16 amino acids. Germline V gives CDR1 KGHDR, CDR2 SFDVKD. With 6 bases clipped from V and 1 base from J, the junction kept 6 bases outside the gene matches. The CDR3 loop is CATSKAGTGSYNEQFF. Here the CDR3 DNA reads TGTGCCACCAGTAAAGCCGGGACAGGGTCCTACAATGAGCAGTTCTTC.

With respect to this clonotype: A far larger clone lies a single base away; this is likely a read error. This chain joins TRBV27 and TRBJ1-4; tentative D call: TRBD1 (7 bases). The J call may not be correct, given that the DNA end is closer to TRBJ2-3. The CDR3 runs to 15 residues. Per the germline V gene, CDR1 is MNHEY and CDR2 is SMNVEV (reference sequence). The DNA for the CDR3 is TGTGACAGCAGTTTGCAGGGGGGTATCTTACGGGGGCAGTATTTT. Translating it yields CDSSLQGGILRGQYF.

In this sample, this clonotype turned up many times. J is TRBJ2-6 and V is TRBV7-9; D is ambiguous. The V gene lost 1 base and the J gene lost 2 bases, with 3 bases spanning the gap. Germline V gene sequence: CDR1 SEHNR, CDR2 FQNEAQ (reference sequence). The CDR3 covers 14 residues. The CDR3 nucleotides read TGTGCCAGCAGCTTAGGGGCTGGGGCCAACGTCCTGACTTTC. This codes for CASSLGAGANVLTF.

This clonotype was found many times. The chain has TRBV14 and TRBJ2-5; 9 positions match TRBD2. Germline V gene lookup returns CDR1 SGHDN and CDR2 FVKESK. The CDR3 is 15 amino acids. V dropped 4 bases and J dropped 5; count of bases not matched to a gene: 8. The CDR3 DNA reads TGTGCCAGCAGCCGTTTTAGCGGGAGTTGGGAGACCCAGTACTTC. This codes for CASSRFSGSWETQYF.

This clonotype was detected many times. This chain links TRBV24-1 with TRBJ2-2; the match to TRBD1 covers 10 bases. The length of the CDR3 is 17 residues. The V segment lost 4 bases and the J segment 2 bases; nucleotides outside the gene matches: 6. CDR1 is KGHDR, CDR2 SFDVKD, per germline. The CDR3 loop is CATSDPGTGDNTGELFF. The CDR3 nucleotides read TGTGCCACCAGTGACCCCGGGACAGGGGACAACACCGGGGAGCTGTTTTTT.

This clonotype has ten or more counts. The chain couples TRBV20-1 to TRBJ2-2; 10 nucleotides line up with TRBD2. CDR1 DFQATT and CDR2 SNEGSKA come from the germline V gene (reference sequence). Unmatched junction bases numbered 13, after V lost 7 bases and J lost 8 bases. The CDR3 spans 15 residues. The CDR3 DNA reads TGCAGTGTAGCCCGTGCTAGCGGGAGCACAGGGGAGCTGTTTTTT. Translation: CSVARASGSTGELFF.

This clonotype appeared a few times. With a much larger clone just one base away, this may be a read error. The rearrangement links TRBV29-1 to TRBJ2-7; D might be TRBD1 or TRBD2, each matching 7 bases. CDR3 length equals 14 residues. Germline V gene lookup returns CDR1 SQVTM and CDR2 ANQGSEA. Between the trimmed V and J ends, which lost 4 bases and 6 bases, there was a span of 19 bases. The CDR3 reads CSVVVQGGITEQYF. The CDR3, as DNA: TGCAGCGTTGTAGTCCAGGGGGGGATAACCGAGCAGTACTTC.

This clonotype was seen only once. Only one base separates this from a far larger clonotype, so it likely reflects a read error. The chain links TRBV7-2 to TRBJ1-6; possible D gene TRBD1, 5 bases. Germline V gene data show CDR1 as SGHTA and CDR2 as FQGNSA. The CDR3 is 13 amino acids. The CDR3 DNA reads as TGTGCCAGCAGCTTGAGGGGAATCCCTGAAGCTCTCTTT. The encoded protein is CASSLRGIPEALF.

This clonotype was detected many times. The CDR3 loop reads CSVTVTREDPYEQYF. For the CDR3, the DNA is TGCAGCGTGACGGTCACGCGGGAGGATCCCTACGAGCAGTACTTC. This chain links TRBV29-1 with TRBJ2-7; 8 bases agree with TRBD2. The CDR3 extends over 15 amino acids. Germline values: CDR1 SQVTM, CDR2 ANQGSEA. The V gene end was trimmed by 6 bases and the J gene end by 2 bases; junction bases not matched to a gene: 12.

This clonotype was found many times. V is TRBV7-9 and J is TRBJ2-6; D gene unclear. V lost 3 bases and J lost 4, with 4 bases in between. The CDR3 is 13 amino acids. CDR1 SEHNR and CDR2 FQNEAQ come from the germline V gene (reference sequence). For the CDR3, the DNA is TGTGCCAGCAGCTTCATAGGGGCCAACGTCCTGACTTTC. As protein: CASSFIGANVLTF.